The clone carrying this T cell receptor (beta chain) was picked up a small number of times. Its antigen remains unknown. TCRdb reprocessed the RACE reads via MiXCR and lists one record per CDR3 protein. This sample has 100,000 or so distinct CDR3 sequences, with 11% found just once. This entry is derived from a study of human T cells and chemical hapten exposure. Study background: Epicutaneous patch tests delivered 0.01% DPC to the upper back, with evaluation at 6 days. It was small differences in pooled library volume that mainly caused per-sample TCR yields to vary.

Time point given: patch test 2, 6 weeks after DPC sensitization. Treatment indicated: therapeutic diphenylcyclopropenone sensitization with weekly scalp DPC. Someone pulled total RNA out of unfractionated whole blood. The study's findings and limits: Expanded TCR counts at PT1 went up together with patch test score, a positive correlation.

Losses at the gene ends were 7 bases for V and 4 bases for J; bases not matched to a gene: 9. Germline V lookup: CDR1 LNHDA, CDR2 SQIVND (reference sequence). CDR3 length: 16 amino acids. This chain links TRBV19 with TRBJ2-3; 12 positions agree with TRBD2. Specimen: whole blood, collected in connection with sensitization to the hapten diphenylcyclopropenone (DPC). This sequence was found in a man between 40 and 49 years old with alopecia areata. Some clones in this sample may be carry-over from other donors' samples. CDR3 region: CASNKLAGGRSDTQYF. CDR3 coding DNA: TGTGCCAGTAACAAACTAGCGGGAGGTCGTTCAGATACGCAGTATTTT.